Detailed here is one T cell receptor beta chain. Methods used by the authors: Amplifying reference gene primers gave estimates of nucleated cell counts. Assay: immunoSEQ multiplex PCR; the TCRdb copy retains only in-frame clones and omits some. The D gene and trimming were derived from the DNA, and the V and J assignments and clone size from that table. The profile shows some 290,000 clones, approximately 91% of them singletons. The source of the sample is a study of blood T cell repertoires in COVID-19. Study in general: The United States, Italy and Spain were the sources of the acute and convalescent COVID-19 samples. T cells, B-cell-depleted T cells, or PBMCs provided the cDNA or gDNA that served as material.

It was during active infection that Seattle patients were enrolled and then longitudinally followed. The germline V gene has CDR1 MDHEN and CDR2 SYDVKM. Trimming pared 8 bases from V and 7 bases from J, leaving 15 bases between. CDR3 length: 14 amino acids. This chain joins TRBV28 and TRBJ1-6, with D tentatively TRBD1 (5 bases). The clonotype originates from a woman aged 25 to 39 with COVID-19, enrolled during active disease. The specimen sequenced was peripheral blood. DNA of the CDR3: TGTGCCAGCGTACGGGGGTCTACGAATTCACCCCTCCACTTT. It is translated as CASVRGSTNSPLHF.